Listed here are 7 T cell receptor beta chains from one sample, sequenced in a study of cytomegalovirus exposure and HLA in healthy donors. The PCR used 60 Vbeta and 13 Jbeta primers. Assay: immunoSEQ multiplex PCR; the TCRdb copy retains only in-frame clones and omits some. The profile shows more than 150,000 clones, 80% of them singletons. Sequenced material: PBMCs. These receptor sequences come from a woman in her 30s in good health and CMV-seronegative.

The chain has TRBV7-9 and TRBJ2-1, with D perhaps TRBD2 (5 bases). The CDR3 spans 15 residues. Germline CDR1 is SEHNR and CDR2 is FQNEAQ (reference sequence). V was shortened by 4 bases and J by 5 bases, with 15 bases between the two germline ends. CDR3 sequence reads: CASSSPETTHNEQFF. CDR3 DNA sequence: TGTGCCAGCAGCTCCCCCGAGACTACCCACAATGAGCAGTTCTTC.

This chain joins TRBV5-6 and TRBJ2-5; D is ambiguous. With 4 bases removed from V and 5 bases from J, the gap between germline ends came to 12 bases. Germline V lookup: CDR1 SGHDT, CDR2 YYEEEE. The CDR3 runs to 13 residues. CDR3 nucleotide sequence: TGTGCCAGCAGCAGAGTTCCTTTGGAGACCCAGTACTTC. Its translation: CASSRVPLETQYF.

The rearrangement joins TRBV5-1 to TRBJ2-3; D unclear. The CDR3 consists of 13 residues. Germline loops: CDR1 SGHRS, CDR2 YFSETQ. V lost 3 bases and J lost 3, with 8 bases in between. The CDR3 DNA follows: TGCGCCAGCAGCTCGGTGGTTACAGATACGCAGTATTTT. Amino acid sequence: CASSSVVTDTQYF.

The CDR3 sequence is CASRGTGVGTGELFF. The CDR3 DNA is TGTGCCAGCAGGGGGACAGGGGTCGGTACCGGGGAGCTGTTTTTT. This chain uses TRBV2 with TRBJ2-2; 10 nucleotides line up with TRBD1. The trim removed 6 bases at V and 5 bases at J, leaving 6 bases unmatched. Germline V gives CDR1 SNHLY, CDR2 FYNNEI. CDR3 length: 15 residues.

The genes are TRBV7-8 and TRBJ2-6; D perhaps matches TRBD1 (6 bases). CDR3 length equals 14 residues. Trimming pared 6 bases from V and 1 base from J, leaving 7 bases between. In germline, CDR1 is SGHVS, CDR2 FQNEAQ. The CDR3 loop reads CASRTGSGANVLTF. The CDR3 bases are TGTGCCAGCAGAACAGGGTCTGGGGCCAACGTCCTGACTTTC.

The chain combines TRBV2 with TRBJ1-2; D perhaps matches TRBD1 (6 bases). Trimming stripped 5 bases from V and 0 bases from J, with 13 bases between. The CDR3 sequence is 15 residues long. CDR1 and CDR2 from the germline V gene are SNHLY and FYNNEI. CDR3 in DNA: TGTGCCAGCAGTTTACAGGGACGCACTAACTATGGCTACACCTTC. This encodes CASSLQGRTNYGYTF.

In this sample, this clone turned up once. The chain joins TRBV7-3 to TRBJ2-5, with 7 bases that match TRBD2. CDR1 and CDR2 from the germline V gene are SGHTA and FQGTGA. V trimming: 6 bases; J trimming: 6 bases; junction bases outside the gene matches: 13. The CDR3 spans 15 residues. The CDR3 region has the DNA TGTGCCAGCAGGGATACTAGCGCCGGAGCTAAGACCCAGTACTTC. This sequence encodes CASRDTSAGAKTQYF.